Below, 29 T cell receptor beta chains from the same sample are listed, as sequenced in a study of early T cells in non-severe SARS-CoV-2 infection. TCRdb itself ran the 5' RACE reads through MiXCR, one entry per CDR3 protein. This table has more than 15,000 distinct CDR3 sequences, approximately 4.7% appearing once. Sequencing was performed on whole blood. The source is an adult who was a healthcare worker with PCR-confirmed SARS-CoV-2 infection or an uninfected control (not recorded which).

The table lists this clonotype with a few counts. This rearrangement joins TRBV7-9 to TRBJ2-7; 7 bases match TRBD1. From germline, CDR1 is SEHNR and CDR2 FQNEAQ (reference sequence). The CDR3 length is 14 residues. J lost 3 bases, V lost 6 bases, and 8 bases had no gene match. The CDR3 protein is CASRRDRESYEQYF. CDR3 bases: TGTGCCAGCAGGCGAGACAGGGAGAGCTACGAGCAGTACTTC.

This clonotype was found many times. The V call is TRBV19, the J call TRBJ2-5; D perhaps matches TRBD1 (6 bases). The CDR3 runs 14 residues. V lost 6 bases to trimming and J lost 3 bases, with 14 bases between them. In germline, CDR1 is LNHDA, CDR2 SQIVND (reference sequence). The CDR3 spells CASSILGAEETQYF. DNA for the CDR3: TGTGCCAGTAGCATTTTGGGGGCAGAAGAGACCCAGTACTTC.

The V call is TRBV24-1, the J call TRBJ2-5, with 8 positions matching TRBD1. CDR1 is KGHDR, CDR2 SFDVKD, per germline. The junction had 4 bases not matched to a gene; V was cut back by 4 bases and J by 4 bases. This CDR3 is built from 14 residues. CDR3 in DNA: TGTGCCACCAGTGACACTGGACAGGGAGAGACCCAGTACTTC. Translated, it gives CATSDTGQGETQYF.

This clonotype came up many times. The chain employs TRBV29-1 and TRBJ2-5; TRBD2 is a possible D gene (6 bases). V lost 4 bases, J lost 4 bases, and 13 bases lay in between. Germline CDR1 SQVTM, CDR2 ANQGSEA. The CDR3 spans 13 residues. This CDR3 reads CSVAGGMGETQYF. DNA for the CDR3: TGCAGCGTTGCCGGCGGGATGGGAGAGACCCAGTACTTC. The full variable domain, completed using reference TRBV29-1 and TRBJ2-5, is SAVISQKPSRDICQRGTSLTIQCQVDSQVTMMFWYRQQPGQSLTLIATANQGSEATYESGFVIDKFPISRPNLTFSTLTVSNMSPEDSSIYLCSVAGGMGETQYFGPGTRLLVL.

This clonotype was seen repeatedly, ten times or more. In DNA form, the CDR3 reads TGTGCCAGTAGTCTGGCTTCCCTCTACAATGAGCAGTTCTTC. Amino acid sequence: CASSLASLYNEQFF. The chain links TRBV19 to TRBJ2-1; D not resolved. CDR3 length equals 14 residues. Germline CDR1 is LNHDA and CDR2 is SQIVND (reference sequence). Trimming pared 5 bases from V and 3 bases from J, leaving 11 bases between.

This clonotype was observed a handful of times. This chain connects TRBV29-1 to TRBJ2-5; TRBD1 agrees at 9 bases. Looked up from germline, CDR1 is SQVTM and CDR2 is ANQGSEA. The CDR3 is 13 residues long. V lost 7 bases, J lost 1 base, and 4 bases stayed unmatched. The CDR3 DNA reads TGCAGCGCCCGACAGGGGGGCCAAGAGACCCAGTACTTC. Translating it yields CSARQGGQETQYF.

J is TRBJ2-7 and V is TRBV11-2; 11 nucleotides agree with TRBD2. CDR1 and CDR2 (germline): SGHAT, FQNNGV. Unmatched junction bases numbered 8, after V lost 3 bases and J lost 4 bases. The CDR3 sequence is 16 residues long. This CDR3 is CASSFTSGLAVYEQYF. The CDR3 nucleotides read TGTGCCAGCAGCTTTACGTCGGGACTAGCGGTTTACGAGCAGTACTTC. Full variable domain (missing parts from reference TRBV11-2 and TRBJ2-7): EAGVAQSPRYKIIEKRQSVAFWCNPISGHATLYWYQQILGQGPKLLIQFQNNGVVDDSQLPKDRFSAERLKGVDSTLKIQPAKLEDSAVYLCASSFTSGLAVYEQYFGPGTRLTVT.

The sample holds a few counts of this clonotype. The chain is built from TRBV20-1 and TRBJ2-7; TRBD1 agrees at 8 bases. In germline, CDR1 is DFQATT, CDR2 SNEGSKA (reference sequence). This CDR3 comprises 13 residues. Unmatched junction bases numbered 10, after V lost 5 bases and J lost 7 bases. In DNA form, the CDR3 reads TGCAGTGCTCCAGAGGGACAGGCGGAAGAGCAGTACTTC. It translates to CSAPEGQAEEQYF.

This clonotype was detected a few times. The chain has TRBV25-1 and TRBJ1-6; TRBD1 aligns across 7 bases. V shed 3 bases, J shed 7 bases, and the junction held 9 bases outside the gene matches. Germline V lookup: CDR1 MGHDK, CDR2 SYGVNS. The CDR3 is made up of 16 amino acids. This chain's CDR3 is CASSDTATGANSPLHF. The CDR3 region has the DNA TGTGCCAGCAGTGACACCGCCACAGGGGCAAATTCACCCCTCCACTTT. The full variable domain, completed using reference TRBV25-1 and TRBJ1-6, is EADIYQTPRYLVIGTGKKITLECSQTMGHDKMYWYQQDPGMELHLIHYSYGVNSTEKGDLSSESTVSRIRTEHFPLTLESARPSHTSQYLCASSDTATGANSPLHFGNGTRLTVT.

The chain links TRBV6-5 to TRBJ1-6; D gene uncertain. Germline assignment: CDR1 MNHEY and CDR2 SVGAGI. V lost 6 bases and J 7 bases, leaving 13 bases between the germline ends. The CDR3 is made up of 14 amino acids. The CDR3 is CASSSQAGNSPLHF. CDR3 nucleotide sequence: TGTGCCAGCAGCTCCCAAGCGGGGAATTCACCCCTCCACTTT.

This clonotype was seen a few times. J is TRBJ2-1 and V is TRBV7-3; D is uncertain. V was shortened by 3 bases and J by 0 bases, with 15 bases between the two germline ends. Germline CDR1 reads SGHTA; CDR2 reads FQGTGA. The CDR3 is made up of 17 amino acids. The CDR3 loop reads CASSFLRATGSYNEQFF. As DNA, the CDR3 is TGTGCCAGCAGCTTTCTTCGAGCGACCGGCTCCTACAATGAGCAGTTCTTC. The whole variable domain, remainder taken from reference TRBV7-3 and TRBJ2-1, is GAGVSQTPSNKVTEKGKYVELRCDPISGHTALYWYRQSLGQGPEFLIYFQGTGAADDSGLPNDRFFAVRPEGSVSTLKIQRTERGDSAVYLCASSFLRATGSYNEQFFGPGTRLTVL.

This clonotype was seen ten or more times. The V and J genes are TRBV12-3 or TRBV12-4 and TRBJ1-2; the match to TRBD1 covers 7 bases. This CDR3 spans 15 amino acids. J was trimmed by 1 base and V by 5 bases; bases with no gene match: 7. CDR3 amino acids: CASSRRDSYNYGYTF. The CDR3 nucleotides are TGTGCCAGCAGTCGCCGGGACAGCTATAACTATGGCTACACCTTC.

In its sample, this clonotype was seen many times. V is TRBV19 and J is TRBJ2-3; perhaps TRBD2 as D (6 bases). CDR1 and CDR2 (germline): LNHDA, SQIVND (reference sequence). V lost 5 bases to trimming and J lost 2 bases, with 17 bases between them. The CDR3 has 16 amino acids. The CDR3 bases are TGTGCCAGTAGTCCACACCCCGGGACTTACACAGATACGCAGTATTTT. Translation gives CASSPHPGTYTDTQYF.

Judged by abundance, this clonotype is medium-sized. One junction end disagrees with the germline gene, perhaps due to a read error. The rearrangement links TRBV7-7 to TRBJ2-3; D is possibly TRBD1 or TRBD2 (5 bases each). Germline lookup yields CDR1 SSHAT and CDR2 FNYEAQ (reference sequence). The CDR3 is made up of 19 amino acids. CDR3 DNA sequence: TGTGCTAGCAGCCCAACTCCGGGACCCCCACGCTCTGGCACAGATACGCAGTATTTT. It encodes CASSPTPGPPRSGTDTQYF.

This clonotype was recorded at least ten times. Here the CDR3 DNA reads TGTGCCAGCAGCTTAGGACAGGGCCGTGGCTACACCTTC. Its protein product is CASSLGQGRGYTF. The chain couples TRBV7-9 to TRBJ1-2; 7 bases are a match to TRBD1. CDR1 and CDR2 from the germline V gene are SEHNR and FQNEAQ (reference sequence). The CDR3 is 13 residues long. Losses at the gene ends were 1 base for V and 7 bases for J; bases not matched to a gene: 3.

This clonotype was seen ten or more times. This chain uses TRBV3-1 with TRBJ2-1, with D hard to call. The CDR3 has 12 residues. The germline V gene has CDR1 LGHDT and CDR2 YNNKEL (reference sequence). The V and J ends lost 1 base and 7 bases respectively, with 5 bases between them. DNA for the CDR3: TGTGCCAGCAGCCAAGTTTCAAATGAGCAGTTCTTC. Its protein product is CASSQVSNEQFF.

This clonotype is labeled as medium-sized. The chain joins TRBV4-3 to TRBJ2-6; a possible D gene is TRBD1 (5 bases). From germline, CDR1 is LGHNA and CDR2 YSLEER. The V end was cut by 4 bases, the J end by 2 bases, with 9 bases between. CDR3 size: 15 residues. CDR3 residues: CASSRLTAGANVLTF. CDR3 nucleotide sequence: TGCGCCAGCAGCCGCTTGACAGCTGGGGCCAACGTCCTGACTTTC.

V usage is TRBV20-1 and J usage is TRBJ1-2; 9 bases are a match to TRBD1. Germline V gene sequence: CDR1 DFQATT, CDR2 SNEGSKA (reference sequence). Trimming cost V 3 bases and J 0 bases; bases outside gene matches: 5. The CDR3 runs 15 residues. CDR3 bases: TGCAGTGCTAGCTTTAGGACAGGGGCTAACTATGGCTACACCTTC. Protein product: CSASFRTGANYGYTF.

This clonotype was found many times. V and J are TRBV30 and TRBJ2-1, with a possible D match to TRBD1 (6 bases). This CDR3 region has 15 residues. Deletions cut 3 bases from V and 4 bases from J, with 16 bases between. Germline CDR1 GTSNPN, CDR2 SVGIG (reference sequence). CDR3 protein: CAWRGAGGPYNEQFF. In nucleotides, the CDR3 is TGTGCCTGGAGGGGGGCTGGGGGCCCGTACAATGAGCAGTTCTTC.

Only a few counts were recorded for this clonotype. CDR3 in DNA: TGTGCCAGCAGAGGCGACGGACGGAACTATGGCTACACCTTC. It encodes CASRGDGRNYGYTF. The rearrangement uses TRBV2 and TRBJ1-2; no reliable D call. From germline, CDR1 is SNHLY and CDR2 FYNNEI. V lost 6 bases and J 2 bases, leaving 13 bases between the germline ends. This CDR3 spans 14 amino acids.

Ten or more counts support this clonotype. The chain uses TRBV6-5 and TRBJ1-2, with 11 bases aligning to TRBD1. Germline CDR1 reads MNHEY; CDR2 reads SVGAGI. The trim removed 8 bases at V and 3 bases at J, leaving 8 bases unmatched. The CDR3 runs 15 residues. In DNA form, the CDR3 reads TGTGCCAGCTCCGGACAGGGGGCTTGGCACTATGGCTACACCTTC. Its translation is CASSGQGAWHYGYTF.

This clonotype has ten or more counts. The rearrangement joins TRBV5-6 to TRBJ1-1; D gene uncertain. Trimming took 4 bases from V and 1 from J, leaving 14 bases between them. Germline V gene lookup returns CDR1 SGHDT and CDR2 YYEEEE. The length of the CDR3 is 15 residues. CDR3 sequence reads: CASSPAGLWNTEAFF. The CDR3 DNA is TGTGCCAGCAGCCCTGCGGGCCTTTGGAACACTGAAGCTTTCTTT.

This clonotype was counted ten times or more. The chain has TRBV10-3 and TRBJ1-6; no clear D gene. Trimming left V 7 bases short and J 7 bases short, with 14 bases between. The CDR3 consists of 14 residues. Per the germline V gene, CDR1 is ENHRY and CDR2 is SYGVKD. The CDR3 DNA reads TGTGCCATCAATTCACAGCTTCGAAATTCACCCCTCCACTTT. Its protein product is CAINSQLRNSPLHF.

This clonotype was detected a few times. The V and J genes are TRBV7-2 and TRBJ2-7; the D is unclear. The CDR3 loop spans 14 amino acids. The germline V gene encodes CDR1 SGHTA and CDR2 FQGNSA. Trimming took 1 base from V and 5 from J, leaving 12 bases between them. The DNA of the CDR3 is TGTGCCAGCAGCTTAGACTCTATGAGGAACGAGCAGTACGTC. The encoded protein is CASSLDSMRNEQYV.

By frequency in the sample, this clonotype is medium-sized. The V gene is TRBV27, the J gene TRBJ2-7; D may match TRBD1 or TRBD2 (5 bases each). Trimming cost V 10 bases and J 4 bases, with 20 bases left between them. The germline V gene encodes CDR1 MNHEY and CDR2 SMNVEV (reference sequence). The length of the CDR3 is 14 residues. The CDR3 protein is CATKERGVAYEQYV. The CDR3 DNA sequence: TGTGCCACCAAAGAACGAGGGGTCGCTTACGAGCAGTACGTC.

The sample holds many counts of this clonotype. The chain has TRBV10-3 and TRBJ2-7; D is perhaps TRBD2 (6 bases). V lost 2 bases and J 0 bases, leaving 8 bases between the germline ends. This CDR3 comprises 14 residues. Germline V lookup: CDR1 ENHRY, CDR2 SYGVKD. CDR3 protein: CAISEGDFSYEQYF. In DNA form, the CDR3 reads TGTGCCATCAGTGAGGGGGACTTCTCCTACGAGCAGTACTTC.

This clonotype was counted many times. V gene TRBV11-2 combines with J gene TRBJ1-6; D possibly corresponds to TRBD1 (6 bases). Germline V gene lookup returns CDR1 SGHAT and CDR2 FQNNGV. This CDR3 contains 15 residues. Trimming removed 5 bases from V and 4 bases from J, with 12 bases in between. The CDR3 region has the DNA TGTGCCAGCAGCGGACAGTTTCGTTATAATTCACCCCTCCACTTT. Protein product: CASSGQFRYNSPLHF. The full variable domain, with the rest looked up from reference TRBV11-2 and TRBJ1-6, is EAGVAQSPRYKIIEKRQSVAFWCNPISGHATLYWYQQILGQGPKLLIQFQNNGVVDDSQLPKDRFSAERLKGVDSTLKIQPAKLEDSAVYLCASSGQFRYNSPLHFGNGTRLTVT.

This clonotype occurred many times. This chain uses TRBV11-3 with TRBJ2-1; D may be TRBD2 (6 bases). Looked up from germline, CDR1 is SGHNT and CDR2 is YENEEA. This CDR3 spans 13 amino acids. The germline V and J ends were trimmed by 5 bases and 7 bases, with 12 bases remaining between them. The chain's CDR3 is CASSPPTRNEQFF. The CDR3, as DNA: TGTGCCAGCAGCCCCCCGACTAGAAATGAGCAGTTCTTC.

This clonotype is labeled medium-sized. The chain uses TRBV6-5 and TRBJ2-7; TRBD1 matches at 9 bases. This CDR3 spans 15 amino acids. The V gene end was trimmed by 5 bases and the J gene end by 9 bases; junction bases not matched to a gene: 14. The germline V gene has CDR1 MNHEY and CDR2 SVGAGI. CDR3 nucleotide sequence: TGTGCCAGCAGTGCGCACAGGGGGCTGTTGGATGGGCAGTACTTC. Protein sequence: CASSAHRGLLDGQYF.